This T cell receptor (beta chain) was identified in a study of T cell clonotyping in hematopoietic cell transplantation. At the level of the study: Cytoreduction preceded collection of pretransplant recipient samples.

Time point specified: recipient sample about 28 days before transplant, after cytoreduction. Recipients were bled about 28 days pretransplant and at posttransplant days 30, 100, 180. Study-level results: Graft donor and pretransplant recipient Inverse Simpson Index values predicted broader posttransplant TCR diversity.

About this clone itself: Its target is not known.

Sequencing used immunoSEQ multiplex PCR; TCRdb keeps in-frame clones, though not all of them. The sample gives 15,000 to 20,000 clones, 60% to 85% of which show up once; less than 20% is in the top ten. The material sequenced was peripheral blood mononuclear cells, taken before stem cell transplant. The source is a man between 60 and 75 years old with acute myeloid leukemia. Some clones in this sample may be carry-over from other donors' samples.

Here the CDR3 reads CSVEISPNTEAFF. Written as DNA, the CDR3 is TGCAGCGTTGAAATCAGCCCGAACACTGAAGCTTTCTTT. This sequence joins TRBV29-1 and TRBJ1-1; D is unresolved. Germline V CDR1 and CDR2: SQVTM, ANQGSEA. Trimming took off 2 bases at V and 1 base at J, with 8 bases between the two ends. The CDR3 has 13 amino acids.